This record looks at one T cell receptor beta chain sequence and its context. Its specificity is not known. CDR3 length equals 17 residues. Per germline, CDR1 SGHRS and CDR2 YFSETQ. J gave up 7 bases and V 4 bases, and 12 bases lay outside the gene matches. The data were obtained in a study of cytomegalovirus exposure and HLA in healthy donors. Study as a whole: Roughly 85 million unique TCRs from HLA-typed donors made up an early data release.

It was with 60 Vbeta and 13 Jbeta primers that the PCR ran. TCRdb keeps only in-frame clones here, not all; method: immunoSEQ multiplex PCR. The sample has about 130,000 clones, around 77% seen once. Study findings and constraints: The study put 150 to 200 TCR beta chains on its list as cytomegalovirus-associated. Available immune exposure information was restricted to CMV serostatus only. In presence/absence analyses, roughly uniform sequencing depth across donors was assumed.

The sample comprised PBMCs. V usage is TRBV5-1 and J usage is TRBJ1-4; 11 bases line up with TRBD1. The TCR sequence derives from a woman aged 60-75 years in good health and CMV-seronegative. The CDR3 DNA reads TGCGCCAGCAGCCCCGGGGACAGGGGGTGGGTGACTGAAAAACTGTTTTTT. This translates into CASSPGDRGWVTEKLFF.